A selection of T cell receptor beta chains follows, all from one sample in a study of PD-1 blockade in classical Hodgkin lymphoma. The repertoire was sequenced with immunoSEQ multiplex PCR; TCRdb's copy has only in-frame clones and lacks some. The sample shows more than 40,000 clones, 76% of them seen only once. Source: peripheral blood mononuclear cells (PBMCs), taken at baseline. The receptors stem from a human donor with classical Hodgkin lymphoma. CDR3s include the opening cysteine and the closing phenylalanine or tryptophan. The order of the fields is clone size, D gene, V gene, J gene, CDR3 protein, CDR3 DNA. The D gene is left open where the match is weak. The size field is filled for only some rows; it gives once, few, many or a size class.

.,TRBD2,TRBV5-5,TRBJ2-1,CASSLSGSSYNEQFF,TGTGCCAGCAGCCTTAGCGGGAGCTCCTACAATGAGCAGTTCTTC
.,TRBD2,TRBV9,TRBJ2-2,CASSVETGGTGELFF,TGTGCCAGCAGCGTAGAGACGGGGGGGACCGGGGAGCTGTTTTTT
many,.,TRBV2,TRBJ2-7,CASFGDSYEQYF,TGTGCCAGCTTTGGGGACTCCTACGAGCAGTACTTC
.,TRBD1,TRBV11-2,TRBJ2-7,CASSSGTGGYEQYF,TGTGCCAGCAGCTCCGGGACAGGGGGCTACGAGCAGTACTTC
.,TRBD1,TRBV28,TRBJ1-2,CASSPLRQGGNYGYTF,TGTGCCAGCAGTCCGCTTCGACAGGGAGGGAACTATGGCTACACCTTC
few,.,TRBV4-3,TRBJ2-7,CASSQDLGVSNEQYF,TGCGCCAGCAGCCAAGATTTAGGGGTCTCGAACGAGCAGTACTTC
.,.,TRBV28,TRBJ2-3,CASSLGSTTDTQYF,TGTGCCAGCAGTTTAGGGTCAACCACAGATACGCAGTATTTT
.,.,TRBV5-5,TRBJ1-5,CASSFLFSIDQPQHF,TGTGCCAGCAGCTTTTTGTTTTCAATTGATCAGCCCCAGCATTTT
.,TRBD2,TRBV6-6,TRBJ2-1,CASSYSSTGGYNEQFF,TGTGCCAGCAGTTACTCGAGTACGGGAGGTTACAATGAGCAGTTCTTC
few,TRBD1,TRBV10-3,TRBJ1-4,CAISEKQGPNEKLFF,TGTGCCATCAGTGAAAAACAGGGGCCTAATGAAAAACTGTTTTTT
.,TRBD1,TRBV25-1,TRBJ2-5,CASKGQGETQYF,TGTGCCAGCAAGGGACAGGGGGAGACCCAGTACTTC
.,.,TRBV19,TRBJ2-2,CASSMGTETGELFF,TGTGCCAGTAGTATGGGCACAGAGACTGGGGAGCTGTTTTTT
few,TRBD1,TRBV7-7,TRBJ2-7,CASSLTGAGEQYF,TGTGCTAGCAGCTTGACAGGGGCGGGCGAGCAGTACTTC
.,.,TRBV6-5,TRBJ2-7,CASSYLVTTVAYEQYF,TGTGCCAGCAGTTACTTAGTAACGACTGTGGCCTACGAGCAGTACTTC
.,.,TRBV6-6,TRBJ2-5,CASTPGISLGGTQYF,TGTGCCAGCACCCCGGGGATCTCACTCGGGGGGACCCAGTACTTC
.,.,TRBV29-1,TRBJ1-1,CSVNVQGATEAFF,TGCAGCGTTAACGTACAGGGTGCCACTGAAGCTTTCTTT
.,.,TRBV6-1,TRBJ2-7,CASSEARGYEQYF,TGTGCCAGCAGTGAAGCAAGGGGCTACGAGCAGTACTTC
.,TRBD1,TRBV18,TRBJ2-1,CASSLSRGNEQFF,TGTGCCAGCTCACTAAGCAGGGGGAATGAGCAGTTCTTC
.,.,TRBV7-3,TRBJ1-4,CASSLTLRFQAPNEKLFF,TGTGCCAGCAGCTTAACCCTCCGCTTCCAGGCCCCTAATGAAAAACTGTTTTTT
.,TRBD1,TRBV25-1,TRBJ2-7,CASSGDRGGPYEQYF,TGTGCCAGCAGTGGAGACAGGGGGGGTCCCTACGAGCAGTACTTC
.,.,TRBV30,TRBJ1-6,CAWIIPGTANSPLHF,TGTGCCTGGATCATACCCGGGACCGCTAATTCACCCCTCCACTTT
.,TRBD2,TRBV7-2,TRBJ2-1,CASSLDLAVRNEQFF,TGTGCCAGCAGCTTAGATCTAGCGGTCCGGAATGAGCAGTTCTTC
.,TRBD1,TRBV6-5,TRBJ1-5,CASRPTGPGNQPQHF,TGTGCCAGCAGACCGACAGGGCCGGGAAATCAGCCCCAGCATTTT
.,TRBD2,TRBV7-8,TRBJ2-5,CASMAGGQETQYF,TGTGCCAGCATGGCGGGGGGACAAGAGACCCAGTACTTC
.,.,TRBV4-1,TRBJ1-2,CASSHDRGPQGYTF,TGCGCCAGCAGCCATGACCGGGGCCCTCAGGGCTACACCTTC
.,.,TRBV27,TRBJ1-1,CASSLSGGGNTEAFF,TGTGCCAGCAGTTTATCTGGGGGGGGTAACACTGAAGCTTTCTTT
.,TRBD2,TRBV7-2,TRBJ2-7,CASSLDPGLVGEQYF,TGTGCCAGCAGCTTAGATCCGGGACTAGTAGGCGAGCAGTACTTC
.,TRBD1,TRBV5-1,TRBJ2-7,CASRQPTGGYEQYF,TGCGCCAGCAGACAACCGACAGGGGGCTACGAGCAGTACTTC
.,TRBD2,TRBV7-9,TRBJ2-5,CASSLTAGATETQYF,TGTGCCAGCAGCTTAACAGCGGGAGCCACAGAGACCCAGTACTTC
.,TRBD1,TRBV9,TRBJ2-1,CASSMTGDTLFGHEQFF,TGTGCCAGCAGCATGACAGGGGACACCCTCTTCGGGCATGAGCAGTTCTTC
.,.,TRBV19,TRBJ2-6,CASNLLISGANVLTF,TGTGCCAGTAATCTATTGATCTCTGGGGCCAACGTCCTGACTTTC
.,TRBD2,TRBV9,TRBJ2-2,CASSARVGTSGTGELFF,TGTGCCAGCAGCGCCCGGGTCGGGACTAGCGGGACCGGGGAGCTGTTTTTT
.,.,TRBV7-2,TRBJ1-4,CASSPTRTAPNEKLFF,TGTGCCAGCAGCCCAACCCGGACAGCGCCTAATGAAAAACTGTTTTTT
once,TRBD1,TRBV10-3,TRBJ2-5,CAIRPGQGGLETQYF,TGTGCCATCAGGCCGGGACAGGGGGGGCTGGAGACCCAGTACTTC
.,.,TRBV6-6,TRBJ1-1,CASTELRDQGVAFF,TGTGCCAGCACCGAACTTCGGGATCAAGGAGTAGCTTTCTTT